The 18 T cell receptor beta chains below come from one sample, sequenced in a study of shared clonotypes between healthy human individuals (dated by TCRdb to about 2020). The library was prepared using the immunoSEQ multiplex PCR assay. TCRdb holds this immuneACCESS table with in-frame rearrangements only. Some clones are missing; in checked studies, unresolved V genes explain under half, and the rest has no known cause. The table for this sample lists 2 million to 2.5 million clones; just over 90% of them were counted only once. About 0.37% of the sample is held by the ten biggest clonotypes. The sequenced material came from naive CD4+ T cells from PBMCs. In the paper's terms, the cell subset or site label means: CD45RA+ positively selected. The receptors come from a man between 18 and 35 years old in good health. Some clones in this sample may be carry-over from other donors' samples.

V is TRBV28 and J is TRBJ2-7; no clear D gene. The germline V gene encodes CDR1 MDHEN and CDR2 SYDVKM. V lost 10 bases and J 0 bases, leaving 13 bases between the germline ends. The CDR3 totals 13 residues. The CDR3 coding sequence is TGTGCCACTTTTGGGGTGAGCTCCTACGAGCAGTACTTC. The encoded protein is CATFGVSSYEQYF.

The chain carries TRBV30 and TRBJ2-5; D is unresolved. V was pared by 0 bases and J by 11 bases, with 10 bases between. The CDR3 spans 11 residues. Germline V gene sequence: CDR1 GTSNPN, CDR2 SVGIG (reference sequence). The chain's CDR3 is CAWSVPPEQYF. CDR3 coding DNA: TGTGCCTGGAGTGTACCCCCAGAGCAGTACTTC.

CDR3 nucleotide sequence: TGCAGCGTTGTAGGGGCGGCGGGAGCCTTCAATGAGCAGTTCTTC. Residues: CSVVGAAGAFNEQFF. The V gene is TRBV29-1, the J gene TRBJ2-1, with 7 bases that match TRBD2. Germline V CDR1 and CDR2: SQVTM, ANQGSEA. The CDR3 contains 15 residues. V was pared by 4 bases and J by 6 bases, with 12 bases of the junction left unmatched.

The V call is TRBV5-6, the J call TRBJ2-7; D call uncertain. CDR3 size: 16 residues. Trimming left V 3 bases short and J 2 bases short, with 18 bases between. Germline V gene sequence: CDR1 SGHDT, CDR2 YYEEEE. In nucleotides, the CDR3 is TGTGCCAGCAGCTACCCCCGCTCAGGTACAACCTACGAGCAGTACTTC. Residues: CASSYPRSGTTYEQYF. Drawing the rest from reference TRBV5-6 and TRBJ2-7, the complete variable domain is DAGVTQSPTHLIKTRGQQVTLRCSPKSGHDTVSWYQQALGQGPQFIFQYYEEEERQRGNFPDRFSGHQFPNYSSELNVNALLLGDSALYLCASSYPRSGTTYEQYFGPGTRLTVT.

V gene TRBV15 combines with J gene TRBJ2-7; TRBD2 aligns across 11 bases. With V trimmed by 0 bases and J by 3 bases, 10 bases remained unmatched. The CDR3 consists of 18 residues. Germline assignment: CDR1 LNHNV and CDR2 YYDKDF (reference sequence). The CDR3: CATSRDPLLAGEFYEQYF. The CDR3, as DNA: TGTGCCACCAGCAGAGACCCCCTACTAGCGGGAGAATTCTACGAGCAGTACTTC.

This clone was picked up a small number of times. This rearrangement joins TRBV4-1 to TRBJ1-2; TRBD1 might be the D (6 bases). The germline V gene has CDR1 MGHRA and CDR2 YSYEKL. V was clipped by 0 bases and J by 3 bases, with 11 bases between them. The CDR3 covers 15 residues. CDR3 nucleotides: TGCGCCAGCAGCCAAGAGGGGGGCAGTTACTATGGCTACACCTTC. It yields the protein CASSQEGGSYYGYTF.

The rearrangement links TRBV28 to TRBJ2-2; perhaps D is TRBD1 or TRBD2 (6 bases each). Trimming shortened V by 1 base and J by 6 bases, and 15 bases separated the two germline ends. This CDR3 spans 16 amino acids. The germline gives CDR1 MDHEN, CDR2 SYDVKM. The CDR3 region has the DNA TGTGCCAGCAGTTTATTCCCGGGGGCCGGCGCCGGGGAGCTGTTTTTT. The encoded protein is CASSLFPGAGAGELFF.

The chain couples TRBV27 to TRBJ2-3; D is ambiguous. CDR1 is MNHEY and CDR2 is SMNVEV in the germline V gene (reference sequence). V was cut by 5 bases and J by 2 bases, with 8 bases left in between. This CDR3 has 13 amino acids. CDR3 sequence reads: CASSDLPTDTQYF. The CDR3 bases are TGTGCCAGCAGTGACCTCCCCACAGATACGCAGTATTTT.

V and J are TRBV7-3 and TRBJ2-5; D is possibly TRBD2 (7 bases). The CDR3 runs 15 residues. Germline assignment: CDR1 SGHTA and CDR2 FQGTGA. V was pared by 5 bases and J by 6 bases, with 19 bases between. CDR3 residues: CASSERGGLPKTQYF. CDR3 coding DNA: TGTGCCAGCAGCGAACGAGGGGGACTACCGAAGACCCAGTACTTC.

The chain has TRBV19 and TRBJ2-3; possibly TRBD2 for D (5 bases). The CDR3 has 15 residues. Trimming stripped 0 bases from V and 2 bases from J, with 9 bases between. Looked up from germline, CDR1 is LNHDA and CDR2 is SQIVND (reference sequence). In DNA form, the CDR3 reads TGTGCCAGTAGTATAGATACGGGGTACACAGATACGCAGTATTTT. It encodes CASSIDTGYTDTQYF. Full variable domain (missing parts from reference TRBV19 and TRBJ2-3): DGGITQSPKYLFRKEGQNVTLSCEQNLNHDAMYWYRQDPGQGLRLIYYSQIVNDFQKGDIAEGYSVSREKKESFPLTVTSAQKNPTAFYLCASSIDTGYTDTQYFGPGTRLTVL.

The count of this clone is one. The CDR3 loop is CASSRSSGGGYSYEQYF. The CDR3 region has the DNA TGTGCCAGCAGTCGCTCTTCGGGCGGGGGGTACTCCTACGAGCAGTACTTC. The chain uses TRBV27 and TRBJ2-7, with 8 bases identical to TRBD2. CDR3 length equals 17 residues. With 5 bases clipped from V and 0 bases from J, the junction kept 12 bases outside the gene matches. Germline CDR1 is MNHEY and CDR2 is SMNVEV (reference sequence).

The CDR3 DNA reads as TGTGCCAGCAGCGTAGAGGCCACCTACAATGAGCAGTTCTTC. It codes for CASSVEATYNEQFF. V gene TRBV9 combines with J gene TRBJ2-1; D call uncertain. V gave up 0 bases and J gave up 2 bases, with 6 bases separating them. Germline CDR1 SGDLS, CDR2 YYNGEE. CDR3 length: 14 residues.

The DNA of the CDR3 is TGTGCCAGCAGGCCCTCCGTTAGTGGTGGCGGGAGGGCCTTCCCTTTGGGGGAGCAGTACTTC. This encodes CASRPSVSGGGRAFPLGEQYF. The chain uses TRBV28 and TRBJ2-7; 9 positions agree with TRBD2. This CDR3 is built from 21 residues. After removal of 6 bases from V and 7 bases from J, the junction contained 31 bases not matched to a gene. CDR1 MDHEN and CDR2 SYDVKM come from the germline V gene.

J is TRBJ1-1 and V is TRBV5-1; possibly TRBD1 for D (5 bases). Trimming removed 3 bases at V and 6 bases at J, with 15 bases between. Looked up from germline, CDR1 is SGHRS and CDR2 is YFSETQ. CDR3 length equals 14 residues. The CDR3 DNA reads as TGCGCCAGCAGCTGGTCGGGCAGGGAAGCTGAAGCTTTCTTT. Translation: CASSWSGREAEAFF.

Comments on this clone: Other nucleotide sequences from this sample produce the same CDR3. In nucleotides, the CDR3 is TGTGCCAGCAGCTTCGTATCTTATGGCTACACCTTC. Residues: CASSFVSYGYTF. The V call is TRBV7-9, the J call TRBJ1-2; no firm D call. The CDR3 consists of 12 residues. CDR1 is SEHNR, CDR2 FQNEAQ, per germline (reference sequence). V was shortened by 3 bases and J by 5 bases, with 7 bases between the two germline ends.

A remark on this clone: The same CDR3 arises from other DNA sequences in this sample as well. The rearrangement joins TRBV5-1 to TRBJ2-7, with TRBD2 identical over 9 bases. This CDR3 contains 15 residues. Germline V lookup: CDR1 SGHRS, CDR2 YFSETQ. J gave up 1 base and V 4 bases, and 6 bases lay outside the gene matches. CDR3 sequence (DNA): TGCGCCAGCAGCGGAACGGGACTAGCTTCCTACGAGCAGTACTTC. It yields the protein CASSGTGLASYEQYF.

The V call is TRBV21-1, the J call TRBJ2-7; the table's D call, TRBD2, was not checked against the DNA. TRBV21-1 is a documented pseudogene. This CDR3 comprises 18 residues. In DNA, the CDR3 is TGTGCCAGCAGCAAAGCGCTTTATGTGGTCGCCCGCCTATACGAGCAGTACTTC. It codes for CASSKALYVVARLYEQYF.

The DNA for the CDR3 is TGCGCCAGCAGCTTTCCGGGACAGGGCGACTATGGCTACACCTTC. Translation: CASSFPGQGDYGYTF. The V call is TRBV5-1, the J call TRBJ1-2, with TRBD1 matching over 9 bases. CDR3 length: 15 residues. The J segment lost 3 bases and the V segment lost 2 bases, leaving 5 bases of the junction unmatched. The germline gives CDR1 SGHRS, CDR2 YFSETQ. The full variable domain, in which reference TRBV5-1 and TRBJ1-2 provide the parts outside the CDR3, is KAGVTQTPRYLIKTRGQQVTLSCSPISGHRSVSWYQQTPGQGLQFLFEYFSETQRNKGNFPGRFSGRQFSNSRSEMNVSTLELGDSALYLCASSFPGQGDYGYTFGSGTRLTVV.